The 20 T cell receptor beta chains below were found in one sample sequenced in a study of blood T cell repertoires in COVID-19. Produced via immunoSEQ multiplex PCR; TCRdb's table is partial and in-frame only. The table includes some 42,000 clones, around nine tenths detected once. Sequenced sample: peripheral blood. These receptor sequences come from a human donor in a cohort sampled during active COVID-19.

J is TRBJ1-1 and V is TRBV19; TRBD1 is a possible D gene (5 bases). Trimming removed 1 base at V and 4 bases at J, with 10 bases between. The CDR3 extends over 14 amino acids. CDR1 is LNHDA, CDR2 SQIVND, per germline (reference sequence). The CDR3 loop reads CASSIGGGGTEAFF. The CDR3 DNA reads TGTGCCAGTAGTATAGGGGGCGGTGGCACTGAAGCTTTCTTT.

The table lists this clone with a count of one. The chain employs TRBV2 and TRBJ2-7; 7 nucleotides line up with TRBD1. V shed 4 bases and J 4 bases; nucleotides not matched to a gene: 7. Germline assignment: CDR1 SNHLY and CDR2 FYNNEI. The CDR3 is 14 residues long. CDR3 bases: TGTGCCAGCAGTGTCGGGACAGTCTCATACGAGCAGTACTTC. This codes for CASSVGTVSYEQYF.

The V call is TRBV7-9, the J call TRBJ1-1; no clear D. The CDR3 is 11 amino acids. Trimming stripped 4 bases from V and 8 bases from J, with 8 bases between. Germline lookup yields CDR1 SEHNR and CDR2 FQNEAQ (reference sequence). CDR3 DNA sequence: TGTGCCAGCAGCTCGGAGGGAGAAGCTTTCTTT. Translated, it gives CASSSEGEAFF. The whole variable domain, remainder taken from reference TRBV7-9 and TRBJ1-1, is DTGVSQNPRHKITKRGQNVTFRCDPISEHNRLYWYRQTLGQGPEFLTYFQNEAQLEKSRLLSDRFSAERPKGSFSTLEIQRTEQGDSAMYLCASSSEGEAFFGQGTRLTVV.

This chain links TRBV5-6 with TRBJ2-7; D is undetermined. The V end was cut by 5 bases, the J end by 3 bases, with 12 bases between. The CDR3 totals 13 residues. Germline V gene lookup returns CDR1 SGHDT and CDR2 YYEEEE. The CDR3 sequence is CASREWRSYEQYF. The CDR3 DNA reads TGTGCCAGCAGGGAGTGGCGGAGCTACGAGCAGTACTTC.

The CDR3: CASSLAGGTYEQYF. CDR3 DNA: TGTGCCAGCAGCTTAGCCGGGGGTACCTACGAGCAGTACTTC. This rearrangement joins TRBV7-9 to TRBJ2-7, with D possibly TRBD2 on 6 matching bases. The V end lost 0 bases, the J end lost 2 bases, and 8 bases lay between the germline ends. In germline, CDR1 is SEHNR, CDR2 FQNEAQ (reference sequence). This CDR3 has 14 residues.

V gene TRBV6-5 combines with J gene TRBJ1-2, with D perhaps matching TRBD1 (5 bases). The CDR3 extends over 12 amino acids. Germline V gene data show CDR1 as MNHEY and CDR2 as SVGAGI. V gave up 5 bases and J gave up 6 bases, with 10 bases separating them. CDR3 residues: CASSPGFHGYTF. DNA for the CDR3: TGTGCCAGCAGTCCAGGGTTTCATGGCTACACCTTC.

This clone has more than one count but fewer than ten. The J gene is TRBJ1-4, the V gene TRBV3-1 (or the pseudogene TRBV3-2), with 10 bases aligning to TRBD1. This CDR3 spans 17 amino acids. The V and J ends lost 4 bases and 4 bases, in that order; junction bases with no gene match: 9. The V gene's germline CDR1 is LGHDT and CDR2 YNNKEL (reference sequence). CDR3 bases: TGTGCCAGCAGCCCCCGCCGGGACAGGGGCGGTAATGAAAAACTGTTTTTT. It encodes CASSPRRDRGGNEKLFF.

The V call is TRBV6-2 or TRBV6-3, the J call TRBJ1-1; 7 bases are shared with TRBD1. V dropped 2 bases and J dropped 5; count of bases not matched to a gene: 8. This CDR3 region has 15 residues. Germline CDR1 MNHEY, CDR2 SVGEGT. In nucleotides, the CDR3 is TGTGCCAGCAGTTACCTGACAGGGTTCGGAACTGAAGCTTTCTTT. Protein: CASSYLTGFGTEAFF.

The table lists this clone with a few counts. The chain has TRBV6-5 and TRBJ1-6, with D possibly being TRBD1 (5 bases). V was cut by 2 bases and J by 9 bases, with 14 bases left in between. Germline V gene lookup returns CDR1 MNHEY and CDR2 SVGAGI. The CDR3 runs to 15 residues. CDR3 DNA sequence: TGTGCCAGCAGTTACATTCAGGGTGCCGGTTCACCCCTCCACTTT. Amino acids: CASSYIQGAGSPLHF.

The CDR3 bases are TGTGCCAGCAGGACGTCGAGGTTGGACAGGGGAAACACCATATATTTT. Protein sequence: CASRTSRLDRGNTIYF. The chain carries TRBV7-8 and TRBJ1-3; 7 nucleotides align to TRBD1. V was clipped by 6 bases and J by 4 bases; unmatched bases: 12. The CDR3 covers 16 residues. Germline CDR1 SGHVS, CDR2 FQNEAQ. Based on the CDR3 plus reference TRBV7-8 and TRBJ1-3, the full variable domain is GAGVSQSPRYKVAKRGQDVALRCDPISGHVSLFWYQQALGQGPEFLTYFQNEAQLDKSGLPSDRFFAERPEGSVSTLKIQRTQQEDSAVYLCASRTSRLDRGNTIYFGEGSWLTVV.

The V gene is TRBV18, the J gene TRBJ1-5; D perhaps matches TRBD1 (6 bases). V lost 6 bases and J lost 1, with 10 bases in between. Germline CDR1 reads KGHSH; CDR2 reads LQKENI. CDR3 length: 14 residues. Here the CDR3 DNA reads TGTGCCAGCTCCCACGGACAGAGCAATCAGCCCCAGCATTTT. Its protein product is CASSHGQSNQPQHF.

V and J are TRBV12-3 or TRBV12-4 and TRBJ1-3; possibly TRBD1 for D (5 bases). The CDR3 consists of 12 residues. V gave up 4 bases and J gave up 5 bases, with 6 bases separating them. CDR3 amino acids: CASSSDRNTIYF. The CDR3 coding sequence is TGTGCCAGCAGTTCGGACAGAAACACCATATATTTT.

The chain has TRBV11-2 and TRBJ1-1, with TRBD1 matching over 8 bases. With 4 bases clipped from V and 8 bases from J, the junction kept 15 bases outside the gene matches. Germline CDR1 and CDR2: SGHAT and FQNNGV. This CDR3 is 16 amino acids long. The DNA for the CDR3 is TGTGCCAGCAGCTCGTCCACGTGGGGGGACAGGTCAGAAGCTTTCTTT. Translating it yields CASSSSTWGDRSEAFF.

This chain connects TRBV5-5 to TRBJ1-2; 7 nucleotides align to TRBD1. The germline V gene has CDR1 SGHKS and CDR2 YYEKEE (reference sequence). The CDR3 is 12 residues long. V shed 4 bases and J 6 bases; nucleotides not matched to a gene: 3. The CDR3 loop is CASSQTGHGYTF. The CDR3 nucleotides read TGTGCCAGCAGCCAGACAGGGCATGGCTACACCTTC.

The rearrangement joins TRBV5-1 to TRBJ1-1, with 10 nucleotides matching TRBD1. CDR3 length: 18 amino acids. V was clipped by 4 bases and J by 0 bases; unmatched bases: 12. CDR1 SGHRS and CDR2 YFSETQ come from the germline V gene. In DNA, the CDR3 is TGCGCCAGCAGCCCATTACCTCCCGGGACAGGGGTGAACACTGAAGCTTTCTTT. Translated, it gives CASSPLPPGTGVNTEAFF. Drawing the rest from reference TRBV5-1 and TRBJ1-1, the complete variable domain is KAGVTQTPRYLIKTRGQQVTLSCSPISGHRSVSWYQQTPGQGLQFLFEYFSETQRNKGNFPGRFSGRQFSNSRSEMNVSTLELGDSALYLCASSPLPPGTGVNTEAFFGQGTRLTVV.

The CDR3 here is CASSLGSSGAEAFF. For the CDR3, the DNA is TGCGCCAGCAGCTTGGGCTCCTCGGGGGCTGAAGCTTTCTTT. V usage is TRBV5-1 and J usage is TRBJ1-1; tentative D call: TRBD1 (5 bases). The CDR3 is 14 amino acids. Germline assignment: CDR1 SGHRS and CDR2 YFSETQ. V dropped 0 bases and J dropped 6 bases, with 12 bases sitting between them.

The chain has TRBV4-2 and TRBJ2-7; D is undetermined. Germline CDR1 LGHNA, CDR2 YNFKEQ. The V end lost 1 base, the J end lost 6 bases, and 25 bases lay between the germline ends. This CDR3 region has 18 residues. The CDR3 loop reads CASSQGFWRQDESFEQYF. CDR3 DNA sequence: TGTGCCAGCAGCCAAGGATTTTGGCGACAAGACGAATCATTCGAGCAGTACTTC.

The rearrangement links TRBV4-3 to TRBJ1-4, with a weak D call TRBD1 (5 bases). V was cut by 0 bases and J by 1 base, with 15 bases left in between. CDR1 and CDR2 (germline): LGHNA, YSLEER. This CDR3 is built from 18 residues. DNA of the CDR3: TGCGCCAGCAGCCAAGATCTTGGGGGGGTGGGAACTAATGAAAAACTGTTTTTT. Residues: CASSQDLGGVGTNEKLFF.

The rearrangement uses TRBV10-1 and TRBJ1-2; 12 bases align to TRBD1. Germline V lookup: CDR1 WNHNN, CDR2 SYGVQD (reference sequence). This CDR3 has 14 amino acids. V lost 5 bases and J lost 6; bases outside the gene matches: 4. In DNA, the CDR3 is TGCGCCAGCAGTCCGGGACAGGGGGCGGATGGCTACACCTTC. It is translated as CASSPGQGADGYTF.

In this sample, this clone turned up once. The rearrangement uses TRBV5-4 and TRBJ2-7; TRBD1 matches 8 bases. This CDR3 has 15 amino acids. From germline, CDR1 is SGHNT and CDR2 YYREEE (reference sequence). V was clipped by 1 base and J by 0 bases; unmatched bases: 3. CDR3 sequence reads: CASSLHTGGSYEQYF. The CDR3, as DNA: TGTGCCAGCAGCTTGCACACAGGGGGCTCCTACGAGCAGTACTTC.